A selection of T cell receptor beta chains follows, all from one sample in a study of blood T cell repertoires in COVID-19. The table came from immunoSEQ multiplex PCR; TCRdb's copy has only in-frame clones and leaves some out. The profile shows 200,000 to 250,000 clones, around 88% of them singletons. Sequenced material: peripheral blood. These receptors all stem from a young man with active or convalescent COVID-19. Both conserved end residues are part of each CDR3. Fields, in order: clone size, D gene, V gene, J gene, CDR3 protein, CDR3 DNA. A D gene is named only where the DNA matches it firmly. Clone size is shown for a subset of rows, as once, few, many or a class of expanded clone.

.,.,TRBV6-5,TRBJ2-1,CASKIGLYNEQFF,TGTGCCAGCAAAATTGGACTGTACAATGAGCAGTTCTTC
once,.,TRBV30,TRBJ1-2,CAWSVLRGPGGYTF,TGTGCCTGGAGTGTACTGCGGGGGCCCGGTGGCTACACCTTC
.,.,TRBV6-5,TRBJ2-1,CASQYNEQFF,TGTGCCAGCCAATACAATGAGCAGTTCTTC
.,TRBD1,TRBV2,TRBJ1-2,CASSARDSDYGYTF,TGTGCCAGCAGTGCCAGGGACAGCGACTATGGCTACACCTTC
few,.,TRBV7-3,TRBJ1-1,CASSPDRDGEAFF,TGTGCCAGCAGCCCCGACAGAGATGGTGAAGCTTTCTTT
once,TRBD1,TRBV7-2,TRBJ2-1,CASSSRTGEREQFF,TGTGCCAGCAGCTCCCGGACAGGCGAGCGGGAGCAGTTCTTC
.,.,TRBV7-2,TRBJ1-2,CASSLTRGEGYTF,TGTGCCAGCAGCTTAACCAGGGGCGAAGGCTACACCTTC
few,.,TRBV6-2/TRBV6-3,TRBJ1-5,CASSYRVALTLGNQPQHF,TGTGCCAGCAGTTACCGGGTCGCGCTTACTCTAGGCAATCAGCCCCAGCATTTT
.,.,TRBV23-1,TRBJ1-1,CASSNMNTEAFF,TGCGCCAGCAGTAACATGAACACTGAAGCTTTCTTT
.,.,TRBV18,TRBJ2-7,CASSPGGKPYEQYF,TGTGCCAGCTCACCAGGCGGGAAGCCCTACGAGCAGTACTTC
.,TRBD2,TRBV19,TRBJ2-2,CASSLSGPTGELFF,TGTGCCAGTAGCCTTAGCGGGCCCACCGGGGAGCTGTTTTTT
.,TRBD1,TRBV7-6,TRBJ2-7,CASSLDDRGREQYF,TGTGCCAGCAGCTTAGACGACAGGGGGCGAGAGCAGTACTTC
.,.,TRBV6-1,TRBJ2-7,CASSDLRGINEQYF,TGTGCCAGCAGTGATTTAAGGGGCATCAACGAGCAGTACTTC
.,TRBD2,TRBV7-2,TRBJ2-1,CASSPGLAGNNEQFF,TGTGCCAGCAGCCCTGGACTAGCGGGGAACAATGAGCAGTTCTTC
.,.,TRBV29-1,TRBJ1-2,CRRGGLNYGYTF,TGCAGGAGGGGGGGCCTTAACTATGGCTACACCTTC
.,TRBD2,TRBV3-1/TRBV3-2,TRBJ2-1,CASSPYTTGTTFNEQFF,TGTGCCAGCAGCCCCTATACAACCGGGACTACATTCAATGAGCAGTTCTTC
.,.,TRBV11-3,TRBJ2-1,CASSTNRYNEQFF,TGTGCCAGCAGCACCAACAGATACAATGAGCAGTTCTTC
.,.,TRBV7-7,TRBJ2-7,CASSAGWTSYEQYF,TGTGCTAGCAGCGCGGGGTGGACCTCCTACGAGCAGTACTTC
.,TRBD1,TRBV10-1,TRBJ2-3,CASSDEGWLGQEITDTQYF,TGCGCCAGCAGTGATGAGGGATGGCTTGGACAGGAGATCACAGATACGCAGTATTTT
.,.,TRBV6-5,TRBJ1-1,CASNPVMNTEAFF,TGTGCCAGCAATCCCGTAATGAACACTGAAGCTTTCTTT
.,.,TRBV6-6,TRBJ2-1,CASSRTTNPNEQFF,TGTGCCAGCAGTCGGACTACAAATCCAAATGAGCAGTTCTTC
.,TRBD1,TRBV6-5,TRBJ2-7,CASGGTGAAYEQYF,TGTGCCAGTGGGGGGACAGGGGCGGCCTACGAGCAGTACTTC
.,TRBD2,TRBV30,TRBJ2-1,CAWTGTSVGEQFF,TGTGCCTGGACCGGGACTAGTGTGGGTGAGCAGTTCTTC
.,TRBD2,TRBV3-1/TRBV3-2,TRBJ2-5,CASSQGGSAETQYF,TGTGCCAGCAGCCAGGGCGGGAGTGCAGAGACCCAGTACTTC
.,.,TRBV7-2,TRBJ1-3,CASSLSSFTRYSGNTIYF,TGTGCCAGCAGCTTATCATCGTTCACTCGCTACTCTGGAAACACCATATATTTT
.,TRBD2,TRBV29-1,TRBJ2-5,CSHRASGSLYETQYF,TGCAGCCACAGGGCTAGCGGGAGTCTCTATGAGACCCAGTACTTC
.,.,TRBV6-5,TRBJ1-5,CASSPGGLQPQHF,TGTGCCAGCAGCCCGGGGGGTCTTCAGCCCCAGCATTTT
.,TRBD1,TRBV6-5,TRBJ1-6,CASSLTGDNSPLHF,TGTGCCAGCAGTCTGACAGGGGACAATTCACCCCTCCACTTT
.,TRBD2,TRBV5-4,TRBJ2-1,CASSPPRLAGQVEQFF,TGTGCCAGCAGCCCCCCGAGACTAGCGGGACAGGTTGAGCAGTTCTTC
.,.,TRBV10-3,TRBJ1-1,CAISEGGFRTEAFF,TGTGCCATCAGTGAAGGAGGGTTCCGTACTGAAGCTTTCTTT
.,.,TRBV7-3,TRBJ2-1,CASSSDTYNEQFF,TGTGCCAGCAGCTCGGACACCTACAATGAGCAGTTCTTC
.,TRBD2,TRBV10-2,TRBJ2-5,CASSGGPGGETQYF,TGCGCCAGCTCCGGGGGCCCGGGAGGGGAGACCCAGTACTTC
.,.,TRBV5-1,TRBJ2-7,CASSFDTYEQYF,TGCGCCAGCAGCTTTGACACCTACGAGCAGTACTTC
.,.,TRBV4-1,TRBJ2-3,CASSPGLLSAASTDTQYF,TGCGCCAGCAGCCCCGGCCTATTATCCGCGGCAAGCACAGATACGCAGTATTTT